Listed here is a single T cell receptor (beta chain). The antigen remains undetermined. The data belong to a study of cytomegalovirus exposure and HLA in healthy donors. PCR amplification relied on 60 Vbeta primers (plus 13 Jbeta primers). TCRdb's copy holds only in-frame clones and misses some; the assay was immunoSEQ multiplex PCR. The sample has 100,000 to 150,000 clones; 70% to 90% are singletons. This CDR3 comprises 15 residues. V was clipped by 4 bases and J by 8 bases; unmatched bases: 8. CDR1 is SGDLS and CDR2 is YYNGEE in the germline V gene. General study results and limits: Reports indicate that TCR beta sequences accurately predicted the HLA-A and HLA-B alleles of most subjects. For cytomegalovirus status, the classifier reportedly gave diagnoses with high specificity and sensitivity.

The TCR was taken from a man aged 40-49 years in good health and CMV-seronegative. This chain uses TRBV9 with TRBJ1-4; 10 positions agree with TRBD1. The sequenced sample was PBMCs. The CDR3 nucleotides read TGTGCCAGCAGCACATCGGGACAGGGGTGGGAAAAACTGTTTTTT. Protein product: CASSTSGQGWEKLFF.